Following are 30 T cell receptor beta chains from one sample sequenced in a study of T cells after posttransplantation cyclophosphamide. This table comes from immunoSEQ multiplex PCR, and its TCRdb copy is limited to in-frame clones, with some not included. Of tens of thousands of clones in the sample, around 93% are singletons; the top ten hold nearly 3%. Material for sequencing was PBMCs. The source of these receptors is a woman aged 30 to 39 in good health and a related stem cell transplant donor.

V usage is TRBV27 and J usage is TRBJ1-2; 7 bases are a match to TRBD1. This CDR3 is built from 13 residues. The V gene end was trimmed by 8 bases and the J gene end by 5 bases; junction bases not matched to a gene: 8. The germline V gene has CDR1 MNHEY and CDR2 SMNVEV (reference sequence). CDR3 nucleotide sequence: TGTGCCAGCGGACGACAGGGCAGTTATGGCTACACCTTC. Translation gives CASGRQGSYGYTF.

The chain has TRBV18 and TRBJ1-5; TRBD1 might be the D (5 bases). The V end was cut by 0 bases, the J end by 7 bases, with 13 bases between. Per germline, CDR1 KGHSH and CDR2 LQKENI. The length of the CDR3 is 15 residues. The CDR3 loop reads CASSPPSQGGQPQHF. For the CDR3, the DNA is TGTGCCAGCTCACCACCGAGCCAGGGTGGCCAGCCCCAGCATTTT.

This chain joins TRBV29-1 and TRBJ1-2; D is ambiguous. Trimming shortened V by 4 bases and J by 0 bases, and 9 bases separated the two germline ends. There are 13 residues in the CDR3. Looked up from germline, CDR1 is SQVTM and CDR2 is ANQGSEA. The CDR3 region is CSVAASTNYGYTF. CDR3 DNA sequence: TGCAGCGTTGCGGCTTCTACTAACTATGGCTACACCTTC.

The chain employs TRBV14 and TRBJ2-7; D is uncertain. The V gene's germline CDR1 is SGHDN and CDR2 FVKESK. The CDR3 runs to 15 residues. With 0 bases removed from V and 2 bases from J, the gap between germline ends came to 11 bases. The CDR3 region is CASSQEFKGPYEQYF. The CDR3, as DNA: TGTGCCAGCAGCCAAGAATTTAAGGGCCCCTACGAGCAGTACTTC.

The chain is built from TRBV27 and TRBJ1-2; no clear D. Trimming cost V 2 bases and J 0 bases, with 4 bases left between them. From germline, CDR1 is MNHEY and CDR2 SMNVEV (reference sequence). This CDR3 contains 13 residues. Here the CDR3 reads CASSLKANYGYTF. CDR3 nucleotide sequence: TGTGCCAGCAGTTTAAAGGCTAACTATGGCTACACCTTC.

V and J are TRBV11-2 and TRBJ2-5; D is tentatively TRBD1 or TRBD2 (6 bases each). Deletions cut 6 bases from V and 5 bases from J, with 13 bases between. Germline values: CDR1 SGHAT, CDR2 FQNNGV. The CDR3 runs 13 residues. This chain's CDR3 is CASSPGARETQYF. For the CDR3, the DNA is TGTGCCAGCAGTCCGGGGGCAAGGGAGACCCAGTACTTC.

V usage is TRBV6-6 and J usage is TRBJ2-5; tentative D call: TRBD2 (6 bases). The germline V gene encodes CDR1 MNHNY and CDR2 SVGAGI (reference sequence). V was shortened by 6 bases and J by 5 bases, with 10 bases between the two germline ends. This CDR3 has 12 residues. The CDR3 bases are TGTGCCAGCAGAAAGGGGAGGGAGACCCAGTACTTC. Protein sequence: CASRKGRETQYF.

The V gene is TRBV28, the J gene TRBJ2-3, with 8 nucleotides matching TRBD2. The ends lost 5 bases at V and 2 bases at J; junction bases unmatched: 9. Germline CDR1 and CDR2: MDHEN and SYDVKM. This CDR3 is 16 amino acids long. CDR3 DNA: TGTGCCAGCAGTCCCACCGGGGGGGAAAACACAGATACGCAGTATTTT. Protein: CASSPTGGENTDTQYF.

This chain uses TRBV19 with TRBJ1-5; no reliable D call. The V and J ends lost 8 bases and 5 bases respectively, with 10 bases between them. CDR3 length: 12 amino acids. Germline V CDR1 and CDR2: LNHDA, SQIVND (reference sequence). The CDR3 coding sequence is TGTGCCAGTGCCAGATCAGATCAGCCCCAGCATTTT. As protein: CASARSDQPQHF.

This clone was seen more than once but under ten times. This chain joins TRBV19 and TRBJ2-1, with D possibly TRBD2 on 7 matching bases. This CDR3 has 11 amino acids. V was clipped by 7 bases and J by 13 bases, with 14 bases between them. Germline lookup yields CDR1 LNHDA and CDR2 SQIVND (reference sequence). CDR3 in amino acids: CASNRGTNQFF. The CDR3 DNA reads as TGTGCCAGTAATAGGGGGACTAACCAGTTCTTC. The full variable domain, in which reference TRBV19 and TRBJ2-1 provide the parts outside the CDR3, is DGGITQSPKYLFRKEGQNVTLSCEQNLNHDAMYWYRQDPGQGLRLIYYSQIVNDFQKGDIAEGYSVSREKKESFPLTVTSAQKNPTAFYLCASNRGTNQFFGPGTRLTVL.

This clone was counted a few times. The CDR3 bases are TGTGCCAGCAGTTCTGAGGGGGTTGGGACTGAAGCTTTCTTT. Amino acids: CASSSEGVGTEAFF. J is TRBJ1-1 and V is TRBV7-9, with D tentatively TRBD1 (6 bases). This CDR3 spans 14 amino acids. Trimming removed 6 bases at V and 5 bases at J, with 16 bases between. Germline V gene data show CDR1 as SEHNR and CDR2 as FQNEAQ (reference sequence).

The CDR3 region is CASSLGVGGSEAFF. The CDR3 coding sequence is TGTGCCAGCAGCTTAGGAGTGGGGGGCTCTGAAGCTTTCTTT. The rearrangement joins TRBV7-6 to TRBJ1-1; TRBD1 is a possible D gene (6 bases). V was pared by 1 base and J by 6 bases, with 12 bases between. The CDR3 has 14 amino acids. CDR1 is SGHVS, CDR2 FNYEAQ, per germline.

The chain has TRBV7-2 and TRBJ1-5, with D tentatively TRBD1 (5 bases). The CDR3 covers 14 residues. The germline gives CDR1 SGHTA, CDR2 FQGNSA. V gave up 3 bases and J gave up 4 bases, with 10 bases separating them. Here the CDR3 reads CASSFNPGNQPQHF. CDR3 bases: TGTGCCAGCAGCTTCAACCCAGGGAATCAGCCCCAGCATTTT.

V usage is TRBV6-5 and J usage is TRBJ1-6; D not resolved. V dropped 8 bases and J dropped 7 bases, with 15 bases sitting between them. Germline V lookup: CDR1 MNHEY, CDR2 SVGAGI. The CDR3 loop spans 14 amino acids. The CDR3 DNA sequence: TGTGCCAGCTGTTTTCGTGGCAGAAATTCACCCCTCCACTTT. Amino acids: CASCFRGRNSPLHF.

CDR3 sequence reads: CAWMSGNNSPLHF. For the CDR3, the DNA is TGTGCCTGGATGTCAGGCAATAATTCACCCCTCCACTTT. The J gene is TRBJ1-6, the V gene TRBV30, with no clear D. The germline V gene encodes CDR1 GTSNPN and CDR2 SVGIG (reference sequence). V lost 4 bases and J 5 bases, leaving 9 bases between the germline ends. The CDR3 totals 13 residues.

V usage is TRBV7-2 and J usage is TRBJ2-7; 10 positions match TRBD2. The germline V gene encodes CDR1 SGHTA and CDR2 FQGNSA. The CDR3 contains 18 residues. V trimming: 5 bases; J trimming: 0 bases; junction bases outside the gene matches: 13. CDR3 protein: CASSPRASGGPISYEQYF. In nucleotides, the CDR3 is TGTGCCAGCAGCCCTAGGGCTAGCGGGGGCCCGATCTCCTACGAGCAGTACTTC. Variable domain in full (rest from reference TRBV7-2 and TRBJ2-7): GAGVSQSPSNKVTEKGKDVELRCDPISGHTALYWYRQSLGQGLEFLIYFQGNSAPDKSGLPSDRFSAERTGGSVSTLTIQRTQQEDSAVYLCASSPRASGGPISYEQYFGPGTRLTVT.

CDR3 DNA: TGTGCCAGCAGCATGGACCGGTCAGAGACCCAGTACTTC. Translated: CASSMDRSETQYF. The chain joins TRBV7-3 to TRBJ2-5; D gene unclear. Germline CDR1 reads SGHTA; CDR2 reads FQGTGA. The V end was cut by 5 bases, the J end by 4 bases, with 11 bases between. The CDR3 runs to 13 residues.

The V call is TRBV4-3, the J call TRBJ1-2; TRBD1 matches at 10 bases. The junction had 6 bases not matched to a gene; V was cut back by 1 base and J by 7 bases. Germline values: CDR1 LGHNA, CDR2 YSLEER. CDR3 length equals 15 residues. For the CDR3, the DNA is TGCGCCAGCAGCCAAGTGTATGGGACAGGGGCTGGCTACACCTTC. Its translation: CASSQVYGTGAGYTF.

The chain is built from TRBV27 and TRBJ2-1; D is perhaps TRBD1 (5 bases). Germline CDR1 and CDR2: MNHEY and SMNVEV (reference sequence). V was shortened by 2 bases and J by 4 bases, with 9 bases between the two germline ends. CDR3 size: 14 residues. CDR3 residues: CASSLARQYNEQFF. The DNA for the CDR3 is TGTGCCAGCAGTTTAGCCCGACAGTACAATGAGCAGTTCTTC.

The CDR3 region has the DNA TGTGCCAGCAGTGCCAGATACTCTGGAAACACCATATATTTT. This sequence encodes CASSARYSGNTIYF. This chain uses TRBV6-1 with TRBJ1-3; D not certain. This CDR3 region has 14 residues. V lost 4 bases to trimming and J lost 0 bases, with 7 bases between them. Germline V CDR1 and CDR2: MNHNS, SASEGT.

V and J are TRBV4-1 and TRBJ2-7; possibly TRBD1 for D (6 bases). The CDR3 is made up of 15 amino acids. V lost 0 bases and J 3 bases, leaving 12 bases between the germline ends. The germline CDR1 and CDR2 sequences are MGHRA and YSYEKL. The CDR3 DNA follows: TGCGCCAGCAGCCAAGATGAGACAGGAGACTACGAGCAGTACTTC. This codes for CASSQDETGDYEQYF.

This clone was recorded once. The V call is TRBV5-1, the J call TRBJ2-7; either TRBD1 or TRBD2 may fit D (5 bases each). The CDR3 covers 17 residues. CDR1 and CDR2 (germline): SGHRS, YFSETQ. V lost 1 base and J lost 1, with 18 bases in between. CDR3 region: CASSLSGVRDVSYEQYF. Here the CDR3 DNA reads TGCGCCAGCAGCTTGTCCGGGGTCCGGGACGTATCCTACGAGCAGTACTTC.

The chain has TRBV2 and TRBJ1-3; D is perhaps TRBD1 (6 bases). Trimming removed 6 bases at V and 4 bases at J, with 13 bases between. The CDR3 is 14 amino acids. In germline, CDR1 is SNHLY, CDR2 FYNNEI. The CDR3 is CASRTTGSGNTIYF. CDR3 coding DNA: TGTGCCAGCAGGACTACAGGGTCCGGAAACACCATATATTTT.

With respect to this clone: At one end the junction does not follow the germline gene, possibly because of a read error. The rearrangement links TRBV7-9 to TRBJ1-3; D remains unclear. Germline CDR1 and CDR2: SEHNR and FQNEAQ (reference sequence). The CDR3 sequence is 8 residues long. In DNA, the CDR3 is TGTGCCAGCACCAATCAAGATTTT. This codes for CASTNQDF.

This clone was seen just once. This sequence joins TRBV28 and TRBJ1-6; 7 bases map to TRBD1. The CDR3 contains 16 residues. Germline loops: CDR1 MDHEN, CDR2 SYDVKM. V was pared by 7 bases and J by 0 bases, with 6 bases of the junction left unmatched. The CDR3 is CASNSQGGSYNSPLHF. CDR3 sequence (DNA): TGTGCCAGCAATTCCCAGGGGGGCTCCTATAATTCACCCCTCCACTTT.

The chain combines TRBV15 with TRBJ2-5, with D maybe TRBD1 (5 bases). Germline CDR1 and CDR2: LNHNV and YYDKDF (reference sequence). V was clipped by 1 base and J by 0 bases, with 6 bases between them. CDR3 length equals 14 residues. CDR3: CATSRAGYQETQYF. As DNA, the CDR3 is TGTGCCACCAGCAGAGCAGGGTACCAAGAGACCCAGTACTTC.

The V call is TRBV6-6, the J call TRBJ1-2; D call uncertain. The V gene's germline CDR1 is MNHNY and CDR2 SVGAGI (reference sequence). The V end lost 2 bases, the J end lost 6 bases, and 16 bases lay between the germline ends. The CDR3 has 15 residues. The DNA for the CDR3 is TGTGCCAGCAGTTACGGAGCCAGGCCCCGACATGGCTACACCTTC. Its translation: CASSYGARPRHGYTF.

The CDR3 nucleotides are TGTGCCAGTAGTATTGGTCGGTATAATTCACCCCTCCACTTT. This gives the protein CASSIGRYNSPLHF. V is TRBV19 and J is TRBJ1-6; no reliable D call. Germline CDR1 and CDR2: LNHDA and SQIVND (reference sequence). The V end lost 3 bases, the J end lost 4 bases, and 7 bases lay between the germline ends. The CDR3 runs 14 residues.

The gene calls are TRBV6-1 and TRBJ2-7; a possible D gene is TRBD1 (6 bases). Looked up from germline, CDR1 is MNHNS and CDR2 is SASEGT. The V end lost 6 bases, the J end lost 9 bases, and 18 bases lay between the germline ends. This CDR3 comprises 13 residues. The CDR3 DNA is TGTGCCAGCAGCCCAATAAGGGGCAGGGGGCAGTACTTC. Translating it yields CASSPIRGRGQYF.

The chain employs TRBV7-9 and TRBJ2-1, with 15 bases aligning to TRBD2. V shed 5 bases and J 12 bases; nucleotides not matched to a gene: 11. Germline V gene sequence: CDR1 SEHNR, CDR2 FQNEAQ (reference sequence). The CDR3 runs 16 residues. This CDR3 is CASSRGLAGGLTGQFF. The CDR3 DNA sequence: TGTGCCAGCAGCAGGGGACTAGCGGGGGGCCTTACGGGGCAGTTCTTC.